A selection of T cell receptor beta chains follows, all from one sample in a study of response to subunit inactivated influenza vaccine. TCRdb redid the calling of the RT-PCR reads with MiXCR, one entry per CDR3 protein. The data hold approximately 700,000 distinct CDR3 sequences, with approximately 15% observed a single time. Sample: PBMCs from blood, taken approximately 15 days before vaccination. The receptors here all came from a man aged 50 or older who received an inactivated influenza vaccine. Both conserved end residues are part of each CDR3. D genes are given only for firm matches. The size field is filled for only some rows; it gives once, few, many or a size class.

d_call,v_call,j_call,clone_size,cdr3_nt,cdr3_aa
TRBD1,TRBV11-3,TRBJ2-2,few,TGTGCCAGCAGCGCAAGACAGGGGACGTCCGGGGAGCTGTTTTTT,CASSARQGTSGELFF
-,TRBV29-1,TRBJ2-7,-,TGCAGCGTTGTCGGGGCCGCCTTCTACGAGCAGTACTTC,CSVVGAAFYEQYF
-,TRBV5-1,TRBJ2-1,-,TGCGCCAGCAGAGCTCAGGGTTTGGACAATGAGCAGTTCTTC,CASRAQGLDNEQFF
-,TRBV7-2,TRBJ2-3,-,TGTGCCAGCGTTAAGGATAGGTATGCTGGCACAGATACGCAGTATTTT,CASVKDRYAGTDTQYF
-,TRBV29-1,TRBJ2-3,many,TGCAGCGTTGAAGTAGGGACAGATACGCAGTATTTT,CSVEVGTDTQYF
TRBD1,TRBV10-3,TRBJ1-5,-,TGTGCCACCGGGAACAGGGGTAGCAATCAGCCCCAGCATTTT,CATGNRGSNQPQHF
-,TRBV7-2,TRBJ1-1,few,TGTGCCAGCAGGGCCGGGTTGAACACTGAAGCTTTCTTT,CASRAGLNTEAFF
-,TRBV5-1,TRBJ1-1,-,TGCGCCAGCAGCCCGGAGCCACAGAACACTGAAGCTTTCTTT,CASSPEPQNTEAFF
-,TRBV6-6,TRBJ1-5,many,TGTGCCAGCAAGAGAAATAGCAATCAGCCCCAGCATTTT,CASKRNSNQPQHF
-,TRBV2,TRBJ2-2,many,TGTGCCAGCAGTGTCCAGAAAAAGGTGGGGGAGCTGTTTTTT,CASSVQKKVGELFF
-,TRBV12-3/TRBV12-4,TRBJ1-2,-,TGTGCCAGCAGTTTCGCGGGGGCGTCGGGGGGCTACACCTTC,CASSFAGASGGYTF
-,TRBV2,TRBJ1-1,-,TGTGCCAGCAGGCTCAGGGTAATGAACACTGAAGCTTTCTTT,CASRLRVMNTEAFF
TRBD1,TRBV6-5,TRBJ2-3,-,TGTGCCAGCAGTTATGACAGGGGACCCACGAATACGCAGTATTTT,CASSYDRGPTNTQYF
-,TRBV12-3/TRBV12-4,TRBJ2-7,-,TGTGCCAGCAGTTCCCGGGACATGCTATACAACTCCTACGAGCAGTACTTC,CASSSRDMLYNSYEQYF
-,TRBV3-1,TRBJ2-7,few,TGTGCCAGCAGCCAAGATAGTCGAGGTTCCTACGAGCAGTACTTC,CASSQDSRGSYEQYF
-,TRBV9,TRBJ2-3,few,TGTGCCAGCAGCTCCAGCGGAGCCACGCAGTATTTT,CASSSSGATQYF
-,TRBV7-2,TRBJ2-5,-,TGTGCCAGCAGCTTCGGTTACAGGGTCACCCAAGAGACCCAGTACTTC,CASSFGYRVTQETQYF
TRBD1,TRBV27,TRBJ1-1,few,TGTGCCAGCAGTTTATCGACAGGGGGCGGAATACCTGAAGCTTTCTTT,CASSLSTGGGIPEAFF
-,TRBV2,TRBJ2-1,-,TGTGCCAGCAGTGCACCCGGGACTCGAGACTACAATGAGCAGTTCTTC,CASSAPGTRDYNEQFF
-,TRBV27,TRBJ2-6,-,TGTGCCAGCAGTTTAGAGGGGGGGCCTCTCTCTGGGGCCAACGTCCTGACTTTC,CASSLEGGPLSGANVLTF
-,TRBV15,TRBJ2-7,-,TGTGCCACCAGTCATCCGGGGTCTTCGGCCTACGAGCAGTACTTC,CATSHPGSSAYEQYF
TRBD2,TRBV4-3,TRBJ2-1,few,TGCGCCAGCAGCCAGTCTAGCGGAACCTACAATGAGCAGTTCTTC,CASSQSSGTYNEQFF
-,TRBV11-2,TRBJ1-4,-,TGTGCCAGCAGCTTAGACTCCCACCCAGGAGAAAAACTGTTTTTT,CASSLDSHPGEKLFF
TRBD2,TRBV30,TRBJ2-7,-,TGTGCCTGGCGACTAGCGGGAGCCTACGAGCAGTACTTC,CAWRLAGAYEQYF
-,TRBV6-1,TRBJ2-7,few,TGTGCCAGCAGTCTGACTAGGCGGAGCTCCTACGAGCAGTACTTC,CASSLTRRSSYEQYF
-,TRBV6-7,TRBJ2-2,few,TGTGCCAGCTTGGGAGCCCGGGAGCTGTTTTTT,CASLGARELFF
TRBD2,TRBV20-1,TRBJ2-7,few,TGCAGTGCTAGCGTATCCGGGACTAGAAGCGAGCAGTACTTC,CSASVSGTRSEQYF
-,TRBV7-9,TRBJ2-7,few,TGTGCCAGCAGCTTAGTGGTCGGAGACAGATACGAGCAGTACTTC,CASSLVVGDRYEQYF
TRBD2,TRBV5-1,TRBJ2-3,few,TGCGCCAGCAGCTTCGGAGCGGGAGGGGGAGATACGCAGTATTTT,CASSFGAGGGDTQYF
TRBD2,TRBV5-1,TRBJ2-7,-,TGCGCCAGCAGCTTCGGTGGGACTAGCGGGACCCACGAGCAGTACTTC,CASSFGGTSGTHEQYF
-,TRBV7-2,TRBJ2-5,many,TGTGCCAGCAGCTTAGGACCCGGGGAGACCCAGTACTTC,CASSLGPGETQYF
-,TRBV15,TRBJ2-7,few,TGTGCCACCAGCGCGGAGACGGGACGGAGGTCCGAGCAGTACTTC,CATSAETGRRSEQYF
-,TRBV6-5,TRBJ2-7,once,TGTGCCAGCAGTTACGAGGGAGCCTACGAGCAGTACTTC,CASSYEGAYEQYF
TRBD1,TRBV4-3,TRBJ2-7,-,TGCGCCAGCAGCCAAGAGTTCAGGGGGCGATTTTCCTACGAGCAGTACTTC,CASSQEFRGRFSYEQYF
-,TRBV12-3/TRBV12-4,TRBJ2-1,many,TGTGCCAGCAGATTAGGGACTCCTCTAAACAATGAGCAGTTCTTC,CASRLGTPLNNEQFF
-,TRBV18,TRBJ1-5,few,TGTGCCAGCTCACCAACCGCCCTATCTAATCAGCCCCAGCATTTT,CASSPTALSNQPQHF
-,TRBV28,TRBJ1-6,-,TGTGCCAGCAGTCGGGCGCAGTGGTTCGCGAATTCACCCCTCCACTTT,CASSRAQWFANSPLHF
-,TRBV7-9,TRBJ2-1,few,TGTGCCAGCAGCACCCACCCGCAGGGCTATGAGCAGTTCTTC,CASSTHPQGYEQFF
TRBD1,TRBV15,TRBJ1-1,few,TGTGCCACCAGCGGCCGGGACAGGGGGCTCACTGAAGCTTTCTTT,CATSGRDRGLTEAFF
-,TRBV25-1,TRBJ1-2,many,TGTGCCAGCAGTGAGCAGGGTAACTATGGCTACACCTTC,CASSEQGNYGYTF
-,TRBV18,TRBJ2-6,-,TGTGCCAGCTCACCATTGGCAGACTCTGGGGCCAACGTCCTGACTTTC,CASSPLADSGANVLTF
TRBD1,TRBV15,TRBJ2-7,-,TGTGCCACCAGCAAAGGAACCGGGACAGTTTCCTACGAGCAGTACTTC,CATSKGTGTVSYEQYF
TRBD2,TRBV20-1,TRBJ2-1,-,TGCAGTGCTTCCGCAGCGGGATTAAGCTACAATGAGCAGTTCTTC,CSASAAGLSYNEQFF
TRBD2,TRBV27,TRBJ2-1,-,TGTGCCAGCAGTTACCGGGGTAGGAATTCGGGAGGGCCACTAAGGAATGAGCAGTTCTTC,CASSYRGRNSGGPLRNEQFF
-,TRBV6-2/TRBV6-3,TRBJ2-7,-,TGTGCCAGCGGGGTAAGACCCTACGAGCAGTACTTC,CASGVRPYEQYF
-,TRBV7-2,TRBJ2-1,-,TGTGCCAGCAGGGCTCCGGGACCACTCAATGAGCAGTTCTTC,CASRAPGPLNEQFF
-,TRBV7-2,TRBJ2-5,-,TGTGCCAGCAGCAATGGACAGTTTCAAGAGACCCAGTACTTC,CASSNGQFQETQYF
-,TRBV5-5,TRBJ2-2,few,TGTGCCAGCAGCTTGATGGCGGACACCGGGGAGCTGTTTTTT,CASSLMADTGELFF
TRBD1,TRBV3-1,TRBJ2-7,once,TGTGCCAGCAGCATCCCCGGACAGGGGATGAGGGAGCAGTACTTC,CASSIPGQGMREQYF
TRBD2,TRBV6-1,TRBJ2-6,-,TGTGCCAGCAGTAAGCCGGGGGGGGCCAGTGGGGCCAACGTCCTGACTTTC,CASSKPGGASGANVLTF
TRBD1,TRBV29-1,TRBJ2-1,-,TGCAGCGTTGACGAGGACAGGGGTGTAAGTCTGGGGGTTAATGAGCAGTTCTTC,CSVDEDRGVSLGVNEQFF
TRBD1,TRBV12-3/TRBV12-4,TRBJ2-1,many,TGTGCCAGCAGTTTCGACAGGGTGGTGAGTTACAATGAGCAGTTCTTC,CASSFDRVVSYNEQFF
-,TRBV10-3,TRBJ1-1,few,TGTGCCAGTTCGAGGGGGGGGGCCTCCACTGAAGCTTTCTTT,CASSRGGASTEAFF
-,TRBV27,TRBJ2-7,many,TGTGCCAGCAGTTTTTCCGTCGGACGCGAGCAGTACTTC,CASSFSVGREQYF
-,TRBV12-3/TRBV12-4,TRBJ1-4,few,TGTGCCAGCAGTTTAGTGGGCGGGCAACTGTTTTTT,CASSLVGGQLFF
TRBD1,TRBV7-2,TRBJ1-1,many,TGTGCCAGCAGTTTGCGACCAGGGGGAGGCACTGAAGCTTTCTTT,CASSLRPGGGTEAFF
-,TRBV24-1,TRBJ2-2,few,TGTGCCACCAGTGATTTTAGGAACACCGGGGAGCTGTTTTTT,CATSDFRNTGELFF
TRBD2,TRBV12-3/TRBV12-4,TRBJ2-5,few,TGTGCCAGCAGTTACACTAGCGGGGGGCCAAAGACCCAGTACTTC,CASSYTSGGPKTQYF
TRBD2,TRBV3-1,TRBJ2-1,many,TGTGCCAGCAGCCAAGATATTCTAGCGGGAGGCCCCAATGAGCAGTTCTTC,CASSQDILAGGPNEQFF